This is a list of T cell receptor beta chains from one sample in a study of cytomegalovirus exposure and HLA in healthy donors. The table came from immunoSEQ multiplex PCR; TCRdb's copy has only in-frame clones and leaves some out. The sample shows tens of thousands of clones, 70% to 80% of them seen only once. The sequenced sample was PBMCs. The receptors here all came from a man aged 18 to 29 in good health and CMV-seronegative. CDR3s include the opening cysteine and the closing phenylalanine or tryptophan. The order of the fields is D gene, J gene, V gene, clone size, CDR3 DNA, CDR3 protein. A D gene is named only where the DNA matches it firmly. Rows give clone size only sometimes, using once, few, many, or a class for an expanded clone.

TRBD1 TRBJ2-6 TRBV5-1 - TGCGCCAGCAGCCCACGGACAGGGCAAAGACCCTCTGGGGCCAACGTCCTGACTTTC CASSPRTGQRPSGANVLTF
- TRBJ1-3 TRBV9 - TGTGCCAGCAGCCCCGACTTGGAGATCTGGTCAGGAAACACCATATATTTT CASSPDLEIWSGNTIYF
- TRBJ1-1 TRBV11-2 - TGTGCCAGCAGCCTAGGACAGCCAGAAGCTTTCTTT CASSLGQPEAFF
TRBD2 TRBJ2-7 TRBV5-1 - TGCGCCAGCAGCCTGGAACTAGCGGGGGGGCCTGGGGAGCAGTACTTC CASSLELAGGPGEQYF
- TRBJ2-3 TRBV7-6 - TGTGCCAGCAGCTTAAATCTTCCAGATACGCAGTATTTT CASSLNLPDTQYF
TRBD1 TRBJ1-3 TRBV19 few TGTGCCAGTAGTTGGGACAGCGGTTCTGGAAACACCATATATTTT CASSWDSGSGNTIYF
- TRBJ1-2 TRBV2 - TGTGCCAGCAGTGAGTCGGTGGGCTACACCTTC CASSESVGYTF
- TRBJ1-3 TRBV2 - TGTGCCAGCAGTGCTCGACTGATCTCTGGAAACACCATATATTTT CASSARLISGNTIYF
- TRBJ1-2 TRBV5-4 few TGTGCCAGCAGCGCCAACGGGGGGGTTGAAACTAACTATGGCTACACCTTC CASSANGGVETNYGYTF
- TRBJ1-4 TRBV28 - TGTGCCAGCAGTTTATTCGGAGGGTCGGCTAATGAAAAACTGTTTTTT CASSLFGGSANEKLFF
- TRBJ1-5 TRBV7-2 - TGTGCCAGCAGCCCCCTCCCCGGGGTACAGCCCCAGCATTTT CASSPLPGVQPQHF
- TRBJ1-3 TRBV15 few TGTGCCACCAGCAGGGATCCTGACGGGATCCGAAACACCATATATTTT CATSRDPDGIRNTIYF
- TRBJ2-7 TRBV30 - TGTGCCTGGAGTGTAGCAGGGCGCGAGCAGTACTTC CAWSVAGREQYF
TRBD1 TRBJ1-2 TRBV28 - TGTGCCAGCAGCACGGACAGGGCGAACTATGGCTACACCTTC CASSTDRANYGYTF
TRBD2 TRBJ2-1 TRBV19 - TGTGCCAGTAGCCCGGGACTAGCGGGTCTACGGATCAATGAGCAGTTCTTC CASSPGLAGLRINEQFF
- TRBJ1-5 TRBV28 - TGTGCCAGCAGTTTATCGGACAGTTTTCAACCCCAGCATTTT CASSLSDSFQPQHF
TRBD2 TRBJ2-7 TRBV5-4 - TGTGCCAGCAGCTTGGCGGCTAGCGGGGGGGCTAGCGAGCAGTACTTC CASSLAASGGASEQYF
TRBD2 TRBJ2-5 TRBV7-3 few TGTGCCAGCAGCTTAATCGCTGTTGGACTAGCGGGGGAGACCCAGTACTTC CASSLIAVGLAGETQYF
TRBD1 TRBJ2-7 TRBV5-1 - TGCGCCAGCAGCTTGTACGGGGACAGCTCCTACGAGCAGTACTTC CASSLYGDSSYEQYF
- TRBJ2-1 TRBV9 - TGTGCCAGCAGCGCAGGGGTTGGATACAATGAGCAGTTCTTC CASSAGVGYNEQFF
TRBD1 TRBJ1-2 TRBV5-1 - TGCGCCAGCAGCCCGGGACAGGGGGATCAGTTTGGTGGCTACACCTTC CASSPGQGDQFGGYTF
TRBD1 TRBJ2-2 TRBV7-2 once TGTGCCAGCAGCTTAGCAGGACAGGGGAGGGGGGAGCTGTTTTTT CASSLAGQGRGELFF
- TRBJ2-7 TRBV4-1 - TGCGCCAGCAGCCAAGACAGGTCACTTACCTACGAGCAGTACTTC CASSQDRSLTYEQYF
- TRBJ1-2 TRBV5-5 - TGTGCCAGCAGCCGGGGGGTCGACTATGGCTACACCTTC CASSRGVDYGYTF
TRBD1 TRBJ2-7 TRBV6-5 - TGTGCCAGCAGTACCCGGACAGGGGCGGGCTACGAGCAGTACTTC CASSTRTGAGYEQYF